Listed here is a single T cell receptor beta chain. Its antigen target is currently unknown. Base qualities are not recorded, but no much larger clone differs from it by a single base. This sample was taken from a study of T cell responses to AZD1222 COVID-19 vaccine (dated by TCRdb to about 2021). With respect to the entire study: AZD1222 recipients with second doses at about 4 weeks or about 12 weeks were pooled, because spike-specific TCR depth and breadth did not differ between schedules. Trial participants were enrolled by age into subgroups of 18-55, 56-69 and 70-plus years, and roughly 160, 29 and 62 TCR-sequenced participants, respectively, were included in these subgroups. TCR sequencing covered roughly 230 trial participants: approximately 200 given two doses of AZD1222 and 26 given two doses of MenACWY control vaccine.

The CDR3 regions of human TCRbeta chains were analyzed by immunosequencing. In the source study's methods: Repertoire TCRs were matched against a reference library of SARS-CoV-2-specific TCRs generated with the MIRA antigen-specificity platform. Breadth meant the fraction of unique TCRs that were SARS-CoV-2-associated, whereas depth meant the fraction of total T cells that were SARS-CoV-2-associated. Using the MIRA data, each spike-specific TCR was mapped to the spike region that the TCR reacts to and placed in a CD4 or CD8 class. Log10-transformed breadth and depth values were compared by one-way ANOVA with Sidak's multiple comparisons tests. Sourced from immuneACCESS, this table was stored by TCRdb with only in-frame sequences that have V and J called. A share of the clones is absent; for the studies checked, an unresolved V gene accounts for under half, and the remainder has no known explanation. Clonal size and the V and J genes are those of that table, whereas D and trimming came from the DNA. In all, the sample holds roughly 160,000 clones, and about 93% of those were seen once. Clones ranked in the top ten supply approximately 0.64% of the sample.

The time point label of this sample denotes: baseline before first vaccination. Samples from vaccinated people were obtained from the UK trials COV001 and COV002, which included a single-blind randomized controlled phase 2/3 trial of AZD1222 (ChAdOx1 nCoV-19) in healthy adults. For TCRbeta chain sequencing, PBMC samples from trial participants were taken at day 0 and at day 28 after the second dose. Here is what the overall study found, with its caveats: Because no samples from the day 14 peak response were available, repertoires could be characterized only after the peak T cell response. Conclusions about previously exposed vaccinees are limited because only a handful of AZD1222 recipients were SARS-CoV-2 seropositive at baseline. Reportedly, almost half of the unique spike-specific TCRs recognized epitopes lying outside the regions that are mutated in the B.1.351 and B.1.1.7 variants. In the small 56-69-year group, the increase in depth fell short of significance, most likely because of low power. After two AZD1222 doses, both the breadth and the depth of spike-specific TCRs were significantly higher than at day 0 and than in MenACWY recipients. Vaccine-associated CD4 TCRs spanned the whole spike protein, with dominant responses in regions 160-218 and 743-854. Participants were mostly white British and included more females than males, and it was suggested by the authors that clonal diversity may have been underestimated.

For this chain, trimming is 4 bases at the V end and 7 bases at the J end, and the number of junction bases without a gene match is 2. For CDR1 and CDR2, the germline V gene (reference sequence) lists SGHNT and YYREEE. The CDR3 starts with the cysteine, ends with the phenylalanine, and has 13 residues. Kept here is only the CDR3 DNA, which spans 39 bases and is read in frame from base 1. This specimen was peripheral blood, taken on day 0 of AZD1222 vaccination. This chain joins TRBV5-4 to TRBJ1-5, with 10 junctional bases fitting TRBD1. This TCR was recovered from an adult in good health. The bases are TGTGCCAGCAGCCGGGACAGGGGACAGCCCCAGCATTTT. Protein translation: CASSRDRGQPQHF.